This T cell receptor (beta chain) was sequenced during a study of blood T cells in healthy people across ages (dated by TCRdb to the mid-2010s). For context, the study as a whole: In model experiments, template switching captured about one uniquely barcoded TCR beta cDNA molecule for every two T cells. Donors were grouped into four age groups: young (average approximately 16 years), middle-aged (around 39), aged (over 55) and long-lived (less than 85). To avoid experimental bias, donors of different ages were spread randomly across the sequencing lanes. The study measured age-related changes in TCR beta repertoire diversity using deep sequencing normalized with unique cDNA molecular identifiers. Two additional independent replicas of 1 million unique cDNA reads from the same blood draw were analyzed for two donors (one aged 18 to 30 and one aged 80 or older).

What the authors observed across the whole study: Because profiling used bulk unsorted PBMCs, naive and antigen-experienced compartments could not be compared conclusively. Because donor CMV infection status was unknown, age-related changes in expanded clonotypes were potentially confounded. Estimates of total diversity from one million sequenced T cells were regarded as lower bounds and underestimates. Compared with the aged group, the long-lived group had more naive CD4+ T cells, fewer expanded clones and increased TCR diversity, a pattern suggesting age selection. As age increased, observed TCR beta diversity per million T cells dropped in a roughly linear way, and a significant reduction was already evident by age 40. Observed TCR beta diversity correlated strongly with the percentage of naive T cells measured by flow cytometry.

Relative to germline, V is missing 5 bases and J is missing 2 bases, with 4 bases of the junction outside any gene match. From the cysteine through the phenylalanine, the CDR3 covers 13 amino acids. The DNA shown is the 39-base CDR3, in frame from base 1. CDR1 and CDR2 (DFQATT, SNEGSKA) derive from the germline V gene (reference sequence). The library was obtained by 5' RACE. The sequencer listed for this sample is Illumina HiSeq 2500. A second PCR of about 7 to 12 cycles was performed with a sample-barcoded 5' primer and a J-beta primer mix. A template-switch 5' adaptor carrying 12 random nucleotides introduced a unique molecular identifier onto each TCR beta cDNA molecule. Each sample yielded at least 3 million CDR3-containing paired-end reads. The Mint cDNA synthesis kit, primed by a TRBC-specific oligonucleotide, was used to synthesize first-strand cDNA from all RNA. Following uracil-DNA glycosylase treatment, all cDNA underwent a first 18-cycle PCR with the universal primers M1SS and BC2_uni_R. Per the source publication's procedure: For normalization, 1 million high-quality reads, each with a distinct molecular identifier, were randomly selected from each sample. Instead of being binned into consensus sequences, reads that shared molecular identifiers were thrown out. CDR3 identification, clonotype clustering and error correction used MiTCR with a Q25 quality threshold and the strictest error-elimination algorithm. A nonparametric unseen species model with Euler transformation was used to estimate lower-bound total TCR beta diversity. The public reads were run again by TCRdb, first through fastp at Q25 and then through MiXCR, and only productive beta chains were kept. Identical CDR3 protein sequences are pooled into one entry, listed with their most common genes and DNA. These V and J calls derive from TCRdb rather than the authors' analysis. In this sample the table shows roughly 860,000 distinct CDR3 sequences, approximately 65% of which occur a single time. The ten largest account for 28% of the sample.

Systemically healthy Caucasian individuals from Russia, around 39 in total and aged about 6 to 100 years, were included as donors. Roughly 10 milliliters of peripheral blood were drawn from each donor into EDTA-treated Vacutainer tubes. Ficoll-Paque density-gradient centrifugation was used to isolate PBMCs, with at least 7 million obtained per sample. Total RNA was extracted from PBMCs with Trizol reagent, with at least 6 micrograms obtained per sample. For every donor, flow cytometry on a PBMC aliquot measured the percentage of naive CD45RAhigh/CD27high T cells. This clonotype was detected only once. What this receptor recognizes is not known. No much larger clone exists at a distance of one base, and base qualities are not known.

The sequence came from a man in his thirties or forties in good health. Recombination joined TRBV20-1 with TRBJ2-3; 7 middle bases align to TRBD1. Sequencing input: blood. CDR3 reads: CSALQGHTDTQYF. The DNA sequence is given as TGCAGTGCTCTACAGGGGCACACAGATACGCAGTATTTT.